Following are 25 T cell receptor beta chains from one sample sequenced in a study of technical replicates of blood from several donors. The data were produced by immunoSEQ multiplex PCR, yet TCRdb's version contains in-frame clones alone and is incomplete. This sample has some 87,000 clones; 97% occur once, and the top ten carry approximately 0.2%. The source material was T cells isolated from PBMCs. These receptors all come from a human donor in good health.

The chain couples TRBV9 to TRBJ2-7; 11 nucleotides align to TRBD2. Germline V gene lookup returns CDR1 SGDLS and CDR2 YYNGEE. J was trimmed by 7 bases and V by 3 bases; bases with no gene match: 6. This CDR3 contains 14 residues. CDR3 region: CASSGSGGADEQYF. The CDR3 coding sequence is TGTGCCAGCAGCGGTAGCGGGGGGGCTGATGAGCAGTACTTC.

The V gene is TRBV19, the J gene TRBJ1-5; D is unresolved. The CDR3 is 13 residues long. Germline-derived CDR1 and CDR2 are LNHDA and SQIVND (reference sequence). The V end lost 6 bases, the J end lost 6 bases, and 12 bases lay between the germline ends. The CDR3 sequence: CASSLQHPQPQHF. CDR3 nucleotide sequence: TGTGCCAGTAGCTTACAGCACCCTCAGCCCCAGCATTTT. Full variable domain (outside the CDR3, taken from reference TRBV19 and TRBJ1-5): DGGITQSPKYLFRKEGQNVTLSCEQNLNHDAMYWYRQDPGQGLRLIYYSQIVNDFQKGDIAEGYSVSREKKESFPLTVTSAQKNPTAFYLCASSLQHPQPQHFGDGTRLSIL.

CDR3 protein: CARSLGQGSPGANVLTF. Here the CDR3 DNA reads TGTGCCAGAAGCCTGGGACAGGGCTCCCCTGGGGCCAACGTCCTGACTTTC. The J gene is TRBJ2-6, the V gene TRBV5-3; 9 bases are a match to TRBD1. TRBV5-3 is labeled an ORF, and its function is uncertain. V lost 4 bases and J lost 2; bases outside the gene matches: 7. This CDR3 region has 17 residues.

The chain employs TRBV5-1 and TRBJ1-1, with TRBD1 as a possible D gene (5 bases). Germline-derived CDR1 and CDR2 are SGHRS and YFSETQ. V dropped 4 bases and J dropped 1 base, with 8 bases sitting between them. This CDR3 comprises 13 residues. In DNA, the CDR3 is TGCGCCAGCAGCAGGGGTAAGAACACTGAAGCTTTCTTT. It translates to CASSRGKNTEAFF.

The V gene is TRBV18, the J gene TRBJ1-2, with 10 bases fitting TRBD1. The V gene's germline CDR1 is KGHSH and CDR2 LQKENI. Trimming removed 6 bases from V and 6 bases from J; junction bases left unmatched: 7. The CDR3 runs 14 residues. The CDR3 loop reads CASSQSGQGNGYTF. The CDR3 DNA reads as TGTGCCAGCTCCCAGTCGGGACAGGGGAATGGCTACACCTTC.

This chain uses TRBV10-1 with TRBJ2-5; D perhaps matches TRBD1 (6 bases). Germline assignment: CDR1 WNHNN and CDR2 SYGVQD (reference sequence). This CDR3 region has 16 residues. V was trimmed by 0 bases and J by 3 bases, leaving 14 bases between them. For the CDR3, the DNA is TGCGCCAGCAGTGAGTCACAGGGTCAGTACGAAGAGACCCAGTACTTC. Encoded protein: CASSESQGQYEETQYF.

This clone was counted a few times. This chain links TRBV15 with TRBJ1-1; no clear D gene. The CDR3 length is 14 residues. The V and J ends lost 0 bases and 4 bases respectively, with 9 bases between them. Germline V gives CDR1 LNHNV, CDR2 YYDKDF (reference sequence). DNA of the CDR3: TGTGCCACCAGCAGAGATGGGCCAGCCACTGAAGCTTTCTTT. Translation gives CATSRDGPATEAFF.

Written as DNA, the CDR3 is TGCGCCAGCAGCTTGGTCCCCCCGGGGGATGTCGGACGGAACGAGCAGTACTTC. Amino acid sequence: CASSLVPPGDVGRNEQYF. The V gene is TRBV5-1, the J gene TRBJ2-7; D perhaps matches TRBD2 (6 bases). Germline CDR1 is SGHRS and CDR2 is YFSETQ. The CDR3 contains 18 residues. V shed 0 bases and J shed 5 bases, with 24 bases lying between them. Variable domain in full (rest from reference TRBV5-1 and TRBJ2-7): KAGVTQTPRYLIKTRGQQVTLSCSPISGHRSVSWYQQTPGQGLQFLFEYFSETQRNKGNFPGRFSGRQFSNSRSEMNVSTLELGDSALYLCASSLVPPGDVGRNEQYFGPGTRLTVT.

The chain carries TRBV30 and TRBJ2-3; 8 nucleotides line up with TRBD1. V dropped 6 bases and J dropped 2; count of bases not matched to a gene: 13. The CDR3 runs to 16 residues. From germline, CDR1 is GTSNPN and CDR2 SVGIG (reference sequence). CDR3 region: CACSGTGHSFTDTQYF. CDR3 sequence (DNA): TGTGCCTGCTCCGGGACAGGCCACTCTTTCACAGATACGCAGTATTTT.

The V gene is TRBV9, the J gene TRBJ1-3; the D is unclear. CDR3 length: 15 residues. Germline V CDR1 and CDR2: SGDLS, YYNGEE. The V end was cut by 1 base, the J end by 1 base, with 9 bases between. CDR3 nucleotides: TGTGCCAGCAGCGTAAAAGCACAGTCTGGAAACACCATATATTTT. It translates to CASSVKAQSGNTIYF.

The rearrangement links TRBV18 to TRBJ2-1; the match to TRBD2 covers 10 bases. V gave up 1 base and J gave up 7 bases; unmatched junction bases: 10. Germline CDR1 KGHSH, CDR2 LQKENI. The CDR3 totals 17 residues. CDR3 loop: CASSPRKTSGTSNEQFF. The DNA for the CDR3 is TGTGCCAGCTCACCACGGAAAACTAGCGGGACATCGAATGAGCAGTTCTTC.

The chain uses TRBV15 and TRBJ2-1; 9 positions agree with TRBD2. The CDR3 has 17 amino acids. CDR1 LNHNV and CDR2 YYDKDF come from the germline V gene (reference sequence). V lost 0 bases, J lost 3 bases, and 6 bases stayed unmatched. This chain's CDR3 is CATSRDPVAGDYNEQFF. In DNA form, the CDR3 reads TGTGCCACCAGCAGAGATCCTGTAGCGGGGGACTACAATGAGCAGTTCTTC.

This chain joins TRBV2 and TRBJ1-1; possible D gene TRBD1, 5 bases. The CDR3 consists of 13 residues. Germline loops: CDR1 SNHLY, CDR2 FYNNEI. The V end lost 5 bases, the J end lost 1 base, and 8 bases lay between the germline ends. The CDR3 DNA reads TGTGCCAGCAGTACCACAGGGAACACTGAAGCTTTCTTT. Translation: CASSTTGNTEAFF.

This CDR3 is CASIGLSGANVLTF. CDR3 in DNA: TGTGCCAGCATCGGACTCTCTGGGGCCAACGTCCTGACTTTC. The gene calls are TRBV2 and TRBJ2-6; D may be TRBD2 (5 bases). The V gene's germline CDR1 is SNHLY and CDR2 FYNNEI. The CDR3 sequence is 14 residues long. V was shortened by 7 bases and J by 0 bases, with 7 bases between the two germline ends.

The chain has TRBV14 and TRBJ2-5, with 10 bases fitting TRBD2. From germline, CDR1 is SGHDN and CDR2 FVKESK. V lost 1 base, J lost 4 bases, and 0 bases stayed unmatched. This CDR3 is 14 amino acids long. CDR3 DNA sequence: TGTGCCAGCAGCCAAGGACTAGCGGGAGAGACCCAGTACTTC. Protein: CASSQGLAGETQYF.

The chain links TRBV6-5 to TRBJ2-7, with 10 bases identical to TRBD1. This CDR3 comprises 14 residues. Unmatched junction bases numbered 2, after V lost 4 bases and J lost 2 bases. From germline, CDR1 is MNHEY and CDR2 SVGAGI. As DNA, the CDR3 is TGTGCCAGCAGTTCTGGACAGGGGGCCTACGAGCAGTACTTC. Encoded protein: CASSSGQGAYEQYF.

The genes are TRBV27 and TRBJ2-4; maybe TRBD2 (5 bases). Trimming took off 0 bases at V and 9 bases at J, with 9 bases between the two ends. Per germline, CDR1 MNHEY and CDR2 SMNVEV (reference sequence). The CDR3 contains 13 residues. The chain's CDR3 is CASSLSMAGIQYF. The CDR3 DNA follows: TGTGCCAGCAGTTTATCGATGGCGGGCATTCAGTACTTC.

The chain has TRBV9 and TRBJ1-6; the D gene is possibly TRBD1 (6 bases). Germline loops: CDR1 SGDLS, CDR2 YYNGEE. This CDR3 comprises 16 residues. The V end lost 3 bases, the J end lost 9 bases, and 19 bases lay between the germline ends. The CDR3 DNA follows: TGTGCCAGCAGCGCCTATAATACAGGGTTCCTTTCACCCCTCCACTTT. Amino acids: CASSAYNTGFLSPLHF. The full variable domain, with the rest looked up from reference TRBV9 and TRBJ1-6, is DSGVTQTPKHLITATGQRVTLRCSPRSGDLSVYWYQQSLDQGLQFLIQYYNGEERAKGNILERFSAQQFPDLHSELNLSSLELGDSALYFCASSAYNTGFLSPLHFGNGTRLTVT.

The rearrangement links TRBV7-9 to TRBJ2-1; 16 nucleotides agree with TRBD2. The CDR3 runs 17 residues. Germline CDR1 and CDR2: SEHNR and FQNEAQ (reference sequence). V trimming: 5 bases; J trimming: 6 bases; junction bases outside the gene matches: 7. The CDR3 region is CASSPGLAGGARNEQFF. The CDR3, as DNA: TGTGCCAGCAGCCCGGGACTAGCGGGGGGGGCCCGCAATGAGCAGTTCTTC.

The CDR3 protein is CATEPRGARNQPQHF. The CDR3 DNA reads TGTGCCACCGAACCCCGGGGGGCACGCAATCAGCCCCAGCATTTT. The chain combines TRBV19 with TRBJ1-5; a weak D match, TRBD1 (6 bases). The CDR3 is 15 residues long. V was cut by 10 bases and J by 2 bases, with 18 bases left in between. From germline, CDR1 is LNHDA and CDR2 SQIVND (reference sequence).

V usage is TRBV29-1 and J usage is TRBJ2-7, with TRBD1 identical over 7 bases. V was pared by 2 bases and J by 0 bases, with 4 bases of the junction left unmatched. The CDR3 length is 14 residues. The V gene's germline CDR1 is SQVTM and CDR2 ANQGSEA. The DNA for the CDR3 is TGCAGCGTTGAAAGGGCAGGGGGCTCCTACGAGCAGTACTTC. Its translation is CSVERAGGSYEQYF.

This clone was recorded only once. The chain is built from TRBV7-9 and TRBJ2-7; D is perhaps TRBD2 (5 bases). CDR1 is SEHNR and CDR2 is FQNEAQ in the germline V gene (reference sequence). V was pared by 3 bases and J by 2 bases, with 11 bases between. The CDR3 spans 14 residues. CDR3 in DNA: TGTGCCAGCAGCTTCGCCCCGCGGGCCTACGAGCAGTACTTC. The encoded protein is CASSFAPRAYEQYF. Filled out from reference TRBV7-9 and TRBJ2-7, the complete variable domain reads DTGVSQNPRHKITKRGQNVTFRCDPISEHNRLYWYRQTLGQGPEFLTYFQNEAQLEKSRLLSDRFSAERPKGSFSTLEIQRTEQGDSAMYLCASSFAPRAYEQYFGPGTRLTVT.

The genes are TRBV7-9 and TRBJ1-2; D is perhaps TRBD1 (6 bases). CDR3 length: 12 residues. Trimming left V 7 bases short and J 6 bases short, with 12 bases between. Per the germline V gene, CDR1 is SEHNR and CDR2 is FQNEAQ (reference sequence). CDR3 nucleotide sequence: TGTGCCAGCACCCTAGGGGGGGATGGCTACACCTTC. Amino acid sequence: CASTLGGDGYTF.

V is TRBV7-8 and J is TRBJ2-7; no clear D. The CDR3 covers 16 residues. V dropped 0 bases and J dropped 2 bases, with 14 bases sitting between them. CDR1 is SGHVS, CDR2 FQNEAQ, per germline. Here the CDR3 DNA reads TGTGCCAGCAGCTTAGCTAGCTCTCAAATTACCTACGAGCAGTACTTC. This sequence encodes CASSLASSQITYEQYF.

In this sample, this clone turned up a few times. J is TRBJ2-1 and V is TRBV2; 10 bases map to TRBD2. The CDR3 covers 16 residues. Germline CDR1 is SNHLY and CDR2 is FYNNEI. The junction had 5 bases not matched to a gene; V was cut back by 4 bases and J by 2 bases. This CDR3 is CASSGIGLAAYNEQFF. The CDR3 DNA follows: TGTGCCAGCAGTGGAATAGGACTAGCGGCCTACAATGAGCAGTTCTTC.